Shown below are 2 T cell receptor beta chains from a single sample sequenced in a study of T cells in Graves' hyperthyroidism and ophthalmopathy. It was RNA transcripts that yielded the amplified TCR beta CDR3 regions. In the first-round RT-PCR of the TCR CDR3, the HTBI primer set was used. TCRdb reprocessed the multiplex PCR reads with MiXCR, giving one entry per CDR3 protein. The sample has some 530,000 distinct CDR3 sequences, under 25% seen once. Sequencing input: blood. The origin of the receptors is a woman in her seventies with Graves' ophthalmopathy.

This clonotype showed up just a few times. This sequence joins TRBV6-5 and TRBJ2-7; TRBD2 matches 11 bases. The CDR3 is made up of 13 amino acids. Trimming at V came to 7 bases and at J to 3 bases, leaving 2 bases not matched to a gene. Germline V gives CDR1 MNHEY, CDR2 SVGAGI. CDR3 sequence reads: CASKLAGDYEQYF. The CDR3 coding sequence is TGTGCCAGCAAACTAGCGGGGGACTACGAGCAGTACTTC.

The sample holds many counts of this clonotype. The chain uses TRBV12-3 or TRBV12-4 and TRBJ2-3; D is possibly TRBD2 (6 bases). The CDR3 has 15 amino acids. V lost 10 bases to trimming and J lost 2 bases, with 19 bases between them. The CDR3 loop is CATSPLARATDTQYF. CDR3 DNA sequence: TGTGCCACCTCACCCCTAGCGAGAGCCACAGATACGCAGTATTTT.